This record concerns one T cell receptor (beta chain) sequence. The clone's antigen remains unknown. The sample holds no much larger clone one base away, and base qualities are not on file. The library relied on the immunoSEQ multiplex PCR assay. For the multiplex PCR, a mixture combining 60 forward primers for TCR Vbeta segments and 13 reverse primers for TCR Jbeta segments was used. The CDR3 region of rearranged TCR beta genes was amplified from genomic DNA with a multiplex PCR assay. The Illumina HiSeq System was used to sequence the amplified TCR beta libraries as 87-base-pair reads. On the authors' methods: Across the 670 or so repertoires, a later analysis counted 80 million or so unique TCR beta chains, about 10 million of which were shared by at least two donors. Raw reads were error-corrected and collapsed into unique sequences by a nearest-neighbor algorithm in which closely related sequences were merged to remove PCR and sequencing errors. To assign V, D and J gene segments, CDR3 sequences were aligned to IMGT reference sequences. For a sequence to be retained, a match of at least six nucleotides was required to both a V gene segment and a J gene segment. Rearrangements were classified as productive when the CDR3 lacked stop codons and remained in frame with V and J, and all other rearrangements were classified as non-productive. Following IMGT convention, CDR3 was defined as the stretch from the second conserved V-encoded cysteine to the conserved J-encoded phenylalanine. Sequences without an unambiguous match to a single V gene segment were excluded from the earlier analysis of about 640 of the donors. An earlier analysis of some 610 of the donors called V segments functional above 56.7% productive rearrangements and segregating when the between-donor standard deviation exceeded 5%. A statistical classification framework was built for diagnosing cytomegalovirus status from the catalog of TCR beta chain sequences. V and J gene assignment, in a later analysis, came from comparing TCR nucleotide sequences with IMGT/GENE-DB human TR gene sequences. The TCRdist pipeline was used in a later analysis to assign CDR3 sequences and most-parsimonious VDJ recombination scenarios. A later analysis defined each TCR beta chain by its CDR3 amino acid sequence plus V-gene family, and excluded reads lacking a unique V-gene family. In a later analysis, fewer than 650 highly shared, low-generation-probability nucleotide sequences were removed to address suspected cross-contamination and a sequencing artifact. A later analysis calculated a clonal expansion index for each public chain from normalized within-repertoire ranks of inferred template counts. Generation probabilities in a later analysis came from a VDJ recombination model fitted to out-of-frame rearrangements, and those results were checked against IGoR. In a later analysis, TCR-TCR, TCR-HLA and TCR-CMV co-occurrence was scored with hypergeometric tests, and a repertoire-size bias correction was applied to TCR pairs. False discovery rates were estimated in a later analysis by permuting HLA or CMV assignments 20 times. In a later analysis, co-occurring TCRs were grouped using DBSCAN, and TCRdist sequence similarity was added for clustering within HLA-allele-positive subsets. Repertoires with fewer than 30,000 or more than 120,000 public chains were left out of co-occurrence clustering, as were a handful of repertoires with anomalous nucleotide sharing. Here the immuneACCESS table is served through TCRdb, limited to in-frame sequences with V and J called. Missing clones are a known gap in these copies; in checked studies unresolved V genes cover under half, and the rest lacks a known reason. V and J calls and clone size follow that table, whereas D and trimming were derived from the DNA. This sample is represented by some 100,000 clones; approximately 88% of them were singletons. The ten largest clones add up to approximately 2.3% of the sample.

The junction carries 11 bases between V and J, which are trimmed by 5 bases and 4 bases respectively. The cysteine opens and the phenylalanine closes a CDR3 of 13 amino acids. The kept DNA is CDR3 alone, 39 bases in frame from the first base. CDR1 and CDR2 are drawn from the germline V gene: SQVTM, ANQGSEA. This sample was taken from a study of cytomegalovirus exposure and HLA in healthy donors (dated 2017 in TCRdb). About the full investigation: In an earlier analysis of 450 to 750 of the donors, under 300 Gb of sequence data and 90 million to 130 million unique TCR beta sequences from about 179 million T cells were reported. To predict cytomegalovirus infection status, the study brought together high-throughput TCR immunosequencing, statistical association of individual TCRs with disease status, and machine learning. The aim of the study was to test whether cataloging public T cell receptors could identify signatures of past pathogen exposure. On average, around 230,000 unique TCR beta nucleotide sequences were sequenced per donor among a few hundred genotyped donors of the cohort, with roughly 18% of those sequences being non-productive. Every discovery cohort repertoire had been produced on one sequencing platform. In an earlier analysis of a few hundred of the donors, high-throughput TCR beta sequencing was used to judge whether each TCR beta V gene segment behaved as functional or pseudogenic. To study patterns of TCR occurrence, a later analysis re-analyzed previously published TCR beta repertoires from around 670 donors and added high-resolution HLA genotyping. In the later analysis, no new phenotypic data were used to find candidate immune exposures; instead, reliance was placed on TCR beta sequences and their occurrence across donors. Of the 398 genotyped donors, around 81% fell in the genetic ancestry cluster associated with self-reported Caucasian donors. HLA typing included class I and class II loci at four-digit resolution. Several DR-DQ haplotypes were treated as single units for association and clustering because of strong linkage in the cohort. Typing coverage differed by locus: A, B, C, DRB1 and DQB1 were typed in roughly 620-630 donors, DQA1 in around 500, DPA1 in 600 to 610, and DPB1 in roughly 450. Along with the approximately 700-subject first cohort, a separate validation cohort of 120 different subjects was used. A later genetic analysis used genome-wide SNP genotypes for about three fifths of the 666 donors, treating that subset as a discovery cohort. An early release covering some 640 HLA-typed donors comprised about 320 gigabases of sequencing data and roughly 86 million unique TCR sequences. Using immunosequencing, the study profiled T cell repertoires from roughly 650 subjects and related those repertoires to cytomegalovirus serostatus. Donor age, sex, ethnicity and CMV serostatus were compiled alongside the repertoire data. Study-wide findings and limitations: According to a later analysis, parvovirus B19, influenza, CMV and Epstein-Barr virus appeared linked to several top co-occurrence clusters. According to a later analysis, most CMV-associated TCR beta chains appeared to be HLA-restricted, and the HLA associations seemed to be driven largely by CMV exposure. Most TCR sequences were seen in very few donors, while some public TCRs were found in many individuals. Because counts were too low, about 15 rarely observed V segments, including chromosome 9 orphons, were left out of the earlier analysis of a few hundred of the donors. Compared with equally common non-associated chains, HLA-associated TCR beta chains in a later analysis were more clonally expanded and had lower generation probabilities. V-gene and J-gene trimming of TCR beta chains was associated with a missense DCLRE1C variant in a later genetic analysis, and the association was replicated in an independent cohort. A later analysis found that TCR association rates varied across HLA loci, with DRB1 alleles showing the most associated TCRs and HLA-C alleles the fewest. In a later genetic analysis, fewer N-insertions in productive TCRs were reported among donors in an Asian-associated ancestry cluster than the roughly 700-donor mean. A group of highly shared sequence variants was considered likely to be a technical artifact of the sequencing pipeline. In vitro tests confirmed that a few of the cytomegalovirus-associated TCR beta chains recognize cytomegalovirus antigens. Specific HLA alleles were associated with 15,000 to 20,000 TCR beta sequences at a false discovery rate of 0.05 in a later analysis. The authors suggested that the approach could potentially be extended to other disease states and immunological phenotypes. Because some donors lacked HLA typing at each locus, the association tests relied only on the typed subset. Correlated functional status among segregating V segments might reflect linkage disequilibrium, but an unknown experimental factor could not be ruled out. Roughly uniform sequencing depth across donors was assumed in presence/absence analyses, although this assumption may not hold. The classifier was reported to diagnose cytomegalovirus status with high specificity and sensitivity in both the original and validation cohorts. Some IMGT-functional V segments, including TRBV6-2 and TRBV6-3, could not be told apart with the 87-base-pair reads, so those segments were excluded. The cohort was sequenced for TCR beta chains only, and without alpha or paired-chain data the features that could be detected were limited. Strong co-occurrence of HLA alleles, especially DR and DQ, made assigning TCR associations to individual alleles difficult. An earlier analysis of several hundred of the donors showed that most TCR beta V segments appeared in productive rearrangements either about 90% or about 30% of the time, which broadly matched IMGT annotations. A total of fewer than 200 TCR beta chains were listed by the study as associated with cytomegalovirus. CMV serostatus was the only immune exposure information available for the cohort. A further reported finding was that TCR beta sequences accurately predicted the HLA-A and HLA-B alleles for most subjects in the first cohort.

In total, 666 healthy bone marrow donors made up the cohort. All cohort members were sampled while nominally healthy, although unrecorded immune exposures were likely present. The donor tested CMV seronegative and was one of the 352 seronegative cohort members. Every donor gave a peripheral blood sample, and the peripheral blood mononuclear cells from that sample were used for TCR beta sequencing. The Qiagen DNeasy Blood Extraction Kit was used to extract genomic DNA from the blood cell samples. This chain is built from TRBV29-1 and TRBJ2-2; the D region possibly corresponds to TRBD1 (6 bases align). The source is a man between 18 and 35 years old in good health and CMV-seronegative. Sequenced: PBMCs. Read as DNA, the sequence is TGCAGCGTTCCTGGCAGGGGCACCGGGGAGCTGTTTTTT. This yields the protein CSVPGRGTGELFF.